The 18 T cell receptor beta chains in this list originate from one sample, sequenced in a study of tumor-infiltrating lymphocytes in primary liver carcinoma. They got blood RNA out of unsorted whole blood and also pulled out germline DNA. cDNA specific to TCR beta was made from about 550 ng of total RNA, with a constant-region primer employed for priming. Three nested multiplex PCR rounds of slightly modified ARM-PCR generated TCR beta libraries. Investigators reported that the first two PCR rounds, at about 9 cycles each, used TRBV1-TRBV30 forward primers with a C-beta reverse primer. Via MiXCR, TCRdb re-called the multiplex PCR reads, giving one row per CDR3 protein. The table shows 300,000 to 350,000 distinct CDR3 sequences, with approximately 64% occurring only once. Sequenced input: peripheral blood. The receptor source for this set is a man aged 40-55 years with primary liver carcinoma and hepatitis B virus infection.

This clonotype was observed a few times. The genes are TRBV21-1 and TRBJ1-1. TRBV21-1 is a documented pseudogene. CDR3 length equals 12 residues. The CDR3 region has the DNA TGTGCCAGCAGCAATGTTACCCTTGAAGCTTTCTTT. It specifies CASSNVTLEAFF.

As for this clonotype: A single base separates this from a much larger clone, so it may be a read error. The chain recombines TRBV10-2 with TRBJ2-7, with D unclear. CDR3 length equals 13 residues. V was shortened by 0 bases and J by 3 bases, with 6 bases between the two germline ends. CDR1 is WSHSY, CDR2 SAAADI, per germline. This CDR3 is CASSESSIYEQYF. CDR3 in DNA: TGCGCCAGCAGTGAGTCGAGTATCTACGAGCAGTACTTC.

This clonotype has ten or more counts. This chain joins TRBV10-2 and TRBJ2-7, with D unclear. In germline, CDR1 is WSHSY, CDR2 SAAADI. V was trimmed by 5 bases and J by 3 bases, leaving 11 bases between them. The length of the CDR3 is 13 residues. CDR3 sequence reads: CASSSSPDYEQYF. The CDR3 DNA reads TGCGCCAGCAGTAGCAGTCCGGACTACGAGCAGTACTTC.

This clonotype was picked up one time. The chain joins TRBV18 to TRBJ2-5; D might be TRBD2 (6 bases). The germline V and J ends were trimmed by 2 bases and 1 base, with 14 bases remaining between them. The germline V gene encodes CDR1 KGHSH and CDR2 LQKENI. The CDR3 contains 16 residues. CDR3 in amino acids: CASSPIYGGIQETQYF. CDR3 in DNA: TGTGCCAGCTCACCAATCTATGGCGGGATCCAAGAGACCCAGTACTTC.

As concerns this clonotype: The junction departs from germline at one end; a sequencing error may be responsible. J is TRBJ2-5 and V is TRBV6-1; D is perhaps TRBD1 or TRBD2 (5 bases each). Germline CDR1 and CDR2: MNHNS and SASEGT. CDR3 length: 12 amino acids. The CDR3 coding sequence is TGTGCCAGCAGATCTAGTTTAGGGACCCGGTACTTC. Translation: CASRSSLGTRYF.

The chain links TRBV10-3 to TRBJ2-1; the match to TRBD1 covers 9 bases. The V gene end was trimmed by 7 bases and the J gene end by 8 bases; junction bases not matched to a gene: 9. Germline CDR1 is ENHRY and CDR2 is SYGVKD. The CDR3 has 14 amino acids. Written as DNA, the CDR3 is TGTGCCATCAATAGGGACAGGGATTTGCATGAGCAGTTCTTC. Its translation: CAINRDRDLHEQFF.

Points on this clonotype: The CDR3 does not close with the conserved phenylalanine or tryptophan, likely indicating a read error. The CDR3 DNA sequence: TGTGCCAGCAGCCGGGTGGTGGTCGATGGGCAGTTCTTA. Its protein product is CASSRVVVDGQFL. The chain uses TRBV5-6 and TRBJ2-1; D remains ambiguous. Germline CDR1 is SGHDT and CDR2 is YYEEEE. V lost 4 bases and J 12 bases, leaving 17 bases between the germline ends. The length of the CDR3 is 13 residues.

This clonotype was seen only a few times. The CDR3 reads CASSVDRGFTGELFF. For the CDR3, the DNA is TGCGCCAGCAGCGTGGACAGGGGATTCACCGGGGAGCTGTTTTTT. V and J are TRBV5-1 and TRBJ2-2; 9 bases are shared with TRBD1. The length of the CDR3 is 15 residues. After removal of 4 bases from V and 4 bases from J, the junction contained 5 bases not matched to a gene. Germline CDR1 reads SGHRS; CDR2 reads YFSETQ.

This chain joins TRBV5-6 and TRBJ2-2; no clear D gene. V gave up 1 base and J gave up 0 bases, with 10 bases separating them. The V gene's germline CDR1 is SGHDT and CDR2 YYEEEE. The CDR3 is made up of 16 amino acids. DNA of the CDR3: TGTGCCAGCAGCTTGCGGACGCCTACGAACACCGGGGAGCTGTTTTTT. It is translated as CASSLRTPTNTGELFF. Based on the CDR3 plus reference TRBV5-6 and TRBJ2-2, the full variable domain is DAGVTQSPTHLIKTRGQQVTLRCSPKSGHDTVSWYQQALGQGPQFIFQYYEEEERQRGNFPDRFSGHQFPNYSSELNVNALLLGDSALYLCASSLRTPTNTGELFFGEGSRLTVL.

At least ten counts were recorded for this clonotype. V gene TRBV4-3 combines with J gene TRBJ2-3; the match to TRBD1 covers 9 bases. V dropped 1 base and J dropped 3; count of bases not matched to a gene: 2. Germline CDR1 reads LGHNA; CDR2 reads YSLEER. The CDR3 spans 15 residues. For the CDR3, the DNA is TGCGCCAGCAGCCAAGGGGGGACAGGGACAGATACGCAGTATTTT. Translation: CASSQGGTGTDTQYF.

The V and J genes are TRBV11-2 and TRBJ2-5; unclear D gene. Germline CDR1 reads SGHAT; CDR2 reads FQNNGV. The CDR3 totals 13 residues. The germline V and J ends were trimmed by 0 bases and 7 bases, with 9 bases remaining between them. The CDR3 region is CASSLESKGTQYF. In nucleotides, the CDR3 is TGTGCCAGCAGCTTAGAATCCAAGGGGACCCAGTACTTC.

There are many counts of this clonotype. J is TRBJ2-1 and V is TRBV5-1; D is tentatively TRBD1 or TRBD2 (5 bases each). The CDR3 consists of 15 residues. The germline V gene encodes CDR1 SGHRS and CDR2 YFSETQ. V was shortened by 1 base and J by 0 bases, with 8 bases between the two germline ends. The CDR3 sequence is CASSLTGPSYNEQFF. The CDR3 coding sequence is TGCGCCAGCAGCTTGACGGGGCCCTCCTACAATGAGCAGTTCTTC.

The rearrangement links TRBV28 to TRBJ1-2; D may be TRBD1 (5 bases). Trimming stripped 1 base from V and 4 bases from J, with 7 bases between. Germline lookup yields CDR1 MDHEN and CDR2 SYDVKM. The CDR3 has 13 residues. CDR3: CASSLSGGYGYTF. CDR3 in DNA: TGTGCCAGCAGTTTATCGGGGGGCTATGGCTACACCTTC.

The CDR3 bases are TGTGCCAGCAGCGTAGCTGAGGGGGGCTACGAGCAGTACTTC. Its protein product is CASSVAEGGYEQYF. The V gene is TRBV9, the J gene TRBJ2-7; the D call may be TRBD1 or TRBD2 (6 bases each). The CDR3 spans 14 residues. Germline assignment: CDR1 SGDLS and CDR2 YYNGEE. The V and J ends lost 0 bases and 3 bases respectively, with 10 bases between them. The full variable domain, its missing parts supplied by reference TRBV9 and TRBJ2-7, is DSGVTQTPKHLITATGQRVTLRCSPRSGDLSVYWYQQSLDQGLQFLIQYYNGEERAKGNILERFSAQQFPDLHSELNLSSLELGDSALYFCASSVAEGGYEQYFGPGTRLTVT.

The chain joins TRBV13 to TRBJ2-7; 12 nucleotides agree with TRBD2. There are 18 residues in the CDR3. The trim removed 0 bases at V and 1 base at J, leaving 7 bases unmatched. CDR1 is PRHDT and CDR2 is FYEKMQ in the germline V gene (reference sequence). The CDR3: CASSLGAGLAGWSYEQYF. The DNA of the CDR3 is TGTGCCAGCAGCTTAGGGGCCGGACTAGCGGGATGGTCCTACGAGCAGTACTTC.

This clonotype appeared a single time. The CDR3 loop is CASNLNPTGELFF. The CDR3 nucleotides read TGTGCCAGCAACTTGAATCCGACCGGGGAGCTGTTTTTT. The chain joins TRBV11-3 to TRBJ2-2; D is uncertain. V lost 7 bases and J lost 5, with 11 bases in between. Per germline, CDR1 SGHNT and CDR2 YENEEA. This CDR3 is built from 13 residues.

The CDR3 region is CASSQVLGQPATNEKLFF. CDR3 in DNA: TGCGCCAGCAGCCAAGTATTGGGACAGCCCGCAACTAATGAAAAACTGTTTTTT. V usage is TRBV4-1 and J usage is TRBJ1-4, with TRBD1 identical over 7 bases. The germline V gene has CDR1 MGHRA and CDR2 YSYEKL. V was clipped by 1 base and J by 0 bases; unmatched bases: 8. The CDR3 has 18 residues.

Comments on this clonotype: Germline is not matched at one junction end, which may reflect a read error. The chain couples TRBV7-8 to TRBJ2-7; perhaps TRBD2 as D (6 bases). This CDR3 is built from 15 residues. CDR1 and CDR2 (germline): SGHVS, FQNEAQ. The chain's CDR3 is CASSVIAGSLGEHYF. The DNA of the CDR3 is TGTGCCAGCAGCGTAATCGCGGGGAGCCTGGGGGAGCACTACTTC.